The present T cell receptor beta chain was sequenced within a study of neurological immune-mediated disorders. The J segment lost 5 bases and the V segment lost 8 bases, leaving 5 bases of the junction unmatched. The germline V gene has CDR1 ENHRY and CDR2 SYGVKD. This CDR3 is 13 amino acids long. Each CDR3 protein is one row after TCRdb ran MiXCR on the 5' RACE reads. The sample lists tens of thousands of distinct CDR3 sequences, around 7.8% occurring once. This clonotype was counted many times. This TCR came from a woman aged 40 to 50 in good health. The chain links TRBV10-3 to TRBJ2-1; 8 nucleotides align to TRBD1. The sample was PBMCs. The CDR3 bases are TGTGCCATCGCCCGGACAGGGAACAATGAGCAGTTCTTC. It yields the protein CAIARTGNNEQFF.